The T cell receptor beta chain described here comes from a study of beta chain features in type 1 diabetes. Reverse transcribing all isolated RNA meant expressed TCRB transcripts were sequenced. Assay used: immunoSEQ multiplex PCR; TCRdb lists only in-frame clones, some missing. The sample consists of around 140,000 clones, 9.7% of them appearing once. This clone was observed a handful of times. The trim removed 3 bases at V and 3 bases at J, leaving 9 bases unmatched. The length of the CDR3 is 16 residues. Germline assignment: CDR1 SGHDT and CDR2 YYEEEE. V is TRBV5-6 and J is TRBJ1-1; 9 bases line up with TRBD1. This clonotype was sampled from a woman aged 40 to 50 in good health. Source material: central memory CD4+ T cells from blood. The CDR3 DNA is TGTGCCAGCAGCTGGCGAGAGACAGGGGGTTACACTGAAGCTTTCTTT. This sequence encodes CASSWRETGGYTEAFF.